This is a list of T cell receptor beta chains from one sample in a study of OX40 agonist ivuxolimab in advanced cancers. Clones were read by immunoSEQ multiplex PCR, and TCRdb kept only the in-frame ones, dropping some. The sample lists 40,000 to 45,000 clones, about 85% occurring once. The sequenced sample was CD4+ or CD8+ T cells sorted from blood, obtained in a trial of the OX40 agonist ivuxolimab. The receptors were sampled from an adult with an advanced solid tumor such as melanoma, head and neck, liver or kidney cancer. Both conserved end residues are part of each CDR3. D genes are given only for firm matches.

j_call | v_call | d_call | cdr3_aa
TRBJ2-7 | TRBV6-6 | TRBD2 | CASSSRSSGNGYEQYF
TRBJ2-4 | TRBV4-1 | . | CASSPTANKNIQYF
. | TRBV10-3 | . | CAIRKPDQSYEQYF
TRBJ2-7 | TRBV28 | . | CASSETTGYSYEQYF
TRBJ2-3 | TRBV9 | . | CASSVEGSYLTDTQYF
TRBJ2-1 | TRBV27 | TRBD2 | CASSFRSGSSPNEQFF
TRBJ1-2 | TRBV19 | . | CASSPGTVTPNYGYTF
TRBJ1-5 | TRBV30 | . | CAWSGTSRDQPQHF
TRBJ2-1 | TRBV9 | TRBD2 | CASSVAYDWTSGLDEQFF
TRBJ1-2 | TRBV13 | . | CASSGRGVDGYTF
TRBJ2-7 | TRBV7-2 | TRBD1 | CASSPGTGAAYEQYF
TRBJ2-1 | TRBV11-3 | TRBD2 | CASSLGGGSWGSEQFF
TRBJ2-1 | TRBV25-1 | . | CATKRASSYNEQFF
TRBJ2-1 | TRBV11-2 | TRBD1 | CASSYPGGNEQFF
TRBJ1-1 | TRBV29-1 | . | CSVADSPNTEAFF
TRBJ1-2 | TRBV6-1 | . | CASSEAGPRGIYGYTF
TRBJ2-4 | TRBV7-8 | . | CASSLGQTINIQYF
TRBJ1-5 | TRBV19 | . | CASRSGGDSNQPQHF
TRBJ1-3 | TRBV5-1 | . | CASSLEGEDSGNTIYF
TRBJ1-1 | TRBV18 | TRBD1 | CASSPGTGGTEAFF
TRBJ1-3 | TRBV6-6 | . | CASSDHRAVNTIYF
TRBJ2-2 | TRBV5-1 | TRBD1 | CASSGRQGITGELFF
TRBJ2-2 | TRBV18 | . | CASSLRGVVSTTGELFF
TRBJ1-5 | TRBV27 | . | CASSLQASQPQHF
TRBJ1-1 | TRBV30 | . | CALSRGWNTEAFF
TRBJ2-3 | TRBV6-5 | TRBD2 | CASSYVGRASTDTQYF
TRBJ1-5 | TRBV6-6 | . | CASSYVESPNQPQHF
TRBJ2-2 | TRBV28 | TRBD2 | CASSLAGGRLFF
TRBJ2-5 | TRBV13 | . | CASSLAYRGQTQYF
TRBJ2-3 | TRBV5-1 | TRBD2 | CASSLRGGDTQYF
TRBJ2-7 | TRBV7-9 | . | CASSQGQRVYEQYF
TRBJ2-5 | TRBV7-8 | TRBD2 | CASSPLGLAGGPRETQYF
TRBJ2-2 | TRBV5-8 | . | CASSIPRVNTGELFF
TRBJ1-1 | TRBV6-5 | TRBD1 | CASSYSGQGVYYAFF
TRBJ1-2 | TRBV10-3 | TRBD1 | CAISEGQGGGYTF
TRBJ1-2 | TRBV11-2 | TRBD1 | CASSTPGQGLNGYTF
TRBJ2-7 | TRBV7-9 | . | CASSLARGPGEQYF
TRBJ1-6 | TRBV5-6 | . | CASSLLSVNNSPLHF
TRBJ1-6 | TRBV19 | . | CASSIAGINLSSYNSPLHF
TRBJ1-5 | TRBV7-9 | . | CASSLAGTGPQHF
TRBJ2-4 | TRBV18 | TRBD2 | CASSPLRGRLNIQYF
TRBJ1-1 | TRBV18 | . | CASAKALFGPAEAFF
TRBJ2-7 | TRBV7-8 | . | CASSLASAVTYEQYF
TRBJ2-1 | TRBV5-1 | TRBD2 | CASSAGLAGEEQFF
TRBJ2-3 | TRBV5-1 | . | CASSSGTSTDTQYF
TRBJ1-3 | TRBV18 | . | CASSLAGPSSGNTIYF
TRBJ1-5 | TRBV29-1 | TRBD1 | CSVGGQGGQPQHF
TRBJ2-7 | TRBV7-2 | . | CASRPIVGGHYEQYF